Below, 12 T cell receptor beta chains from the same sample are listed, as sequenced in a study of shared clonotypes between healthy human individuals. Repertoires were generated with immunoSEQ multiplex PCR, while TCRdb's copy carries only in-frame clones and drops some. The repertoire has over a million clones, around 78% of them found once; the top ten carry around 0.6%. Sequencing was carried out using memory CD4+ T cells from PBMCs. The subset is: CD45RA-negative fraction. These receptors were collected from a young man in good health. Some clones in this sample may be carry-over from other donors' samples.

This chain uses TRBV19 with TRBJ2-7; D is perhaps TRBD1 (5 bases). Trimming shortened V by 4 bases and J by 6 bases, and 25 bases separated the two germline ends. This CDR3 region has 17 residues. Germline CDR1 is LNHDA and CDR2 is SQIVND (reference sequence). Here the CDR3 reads CASSTPLAAGRVGEQYF. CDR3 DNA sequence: TGTGCCAGTAGTACCCCCCTGGCAGCCGGCAGGGTAGGCGAGCAGTACTTC.

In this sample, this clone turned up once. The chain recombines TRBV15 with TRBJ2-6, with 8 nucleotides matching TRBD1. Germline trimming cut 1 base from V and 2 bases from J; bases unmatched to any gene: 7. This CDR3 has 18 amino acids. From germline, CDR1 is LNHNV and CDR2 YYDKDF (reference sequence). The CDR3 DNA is TGTGCCACCAGCAGAGTCCAGGGGGCGGGACCTGGGGCCAACGTCCTGACTTTC. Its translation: CATSRVQGAGPGANVLTF. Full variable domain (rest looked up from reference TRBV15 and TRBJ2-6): DAMVIQNPRYQVTQFGKPVTLSCSQTLNHNVMYWYQQKSSQAPKLLFHYYDKDFNNEADTPDNFQSRRPNTSFCFLDIRSPGLGDTAMYLCATSRVQGAGPGANVLTFGAGSRLTVL.

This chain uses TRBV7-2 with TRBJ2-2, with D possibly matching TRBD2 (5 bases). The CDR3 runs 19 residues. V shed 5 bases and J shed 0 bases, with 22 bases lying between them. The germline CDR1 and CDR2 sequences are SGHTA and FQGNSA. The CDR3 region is CASSLRHGVVATNTGELFF. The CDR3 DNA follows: TGTGCCAGCAGCCTACGACACGGGGTGGTTGCCACGAACACCGGGGAGCTGTTTTTT.

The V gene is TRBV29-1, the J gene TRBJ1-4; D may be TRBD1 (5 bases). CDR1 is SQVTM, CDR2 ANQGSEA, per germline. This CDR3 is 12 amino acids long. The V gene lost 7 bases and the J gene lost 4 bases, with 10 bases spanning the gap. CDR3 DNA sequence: TGCAGCGCCGGGGGACTTAATGAAAAACTGTTTTTT. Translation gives CSAGGLNEKLFF.

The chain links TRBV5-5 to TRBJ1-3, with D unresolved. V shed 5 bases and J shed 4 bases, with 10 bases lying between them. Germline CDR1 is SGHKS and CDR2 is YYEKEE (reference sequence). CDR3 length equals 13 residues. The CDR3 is CASSLSRGNTIYF. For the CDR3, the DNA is TGTGCCAGCAGTCTTAGCAGAGGAAACACCATATATTTT. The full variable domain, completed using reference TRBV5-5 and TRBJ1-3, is DAGVTQSPTHLIKTRGQQVTLRCSPISGHKSVSWYQQVLGQGPQFIFQYYEKEERGRGNFPDRFSARQFPNYSSELNVNALLLGDSALYLCASSLSRGNTIYFGEGSWLTVV.

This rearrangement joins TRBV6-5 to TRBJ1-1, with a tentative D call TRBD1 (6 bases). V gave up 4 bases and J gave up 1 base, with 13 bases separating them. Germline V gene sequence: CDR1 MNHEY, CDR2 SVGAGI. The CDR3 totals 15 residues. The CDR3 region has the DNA TGTGCCAGCAGTTTCCAGTCGACAGGGAACACTGAAGCTTTCTTT. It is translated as CASSFQSTGNTEAFF.

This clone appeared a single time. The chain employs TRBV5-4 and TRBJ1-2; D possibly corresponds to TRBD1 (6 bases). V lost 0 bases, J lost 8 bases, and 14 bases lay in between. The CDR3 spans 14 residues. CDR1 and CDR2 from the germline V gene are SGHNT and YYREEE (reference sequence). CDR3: CASSLEDSLGGYTF. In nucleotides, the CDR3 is TGTGCCAGCAGCTTGGAGGACAGCCTCGGGGGCTACACCTTC. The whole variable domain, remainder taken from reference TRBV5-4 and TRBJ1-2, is ETGVTQSPTHLIKTRGQQVTLRCSSQSGHNTVSWYQQALGQGPQFIFQYYREEENGRGNFPPRFSGLQFPNYSSELNVNALELDDSALYLCASSLEDSLGGYTFGSGTRLTVV.

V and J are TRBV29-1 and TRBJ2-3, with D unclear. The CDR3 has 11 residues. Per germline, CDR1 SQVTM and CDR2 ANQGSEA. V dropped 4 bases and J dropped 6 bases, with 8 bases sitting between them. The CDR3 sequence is CSVVIGDTQYF. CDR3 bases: TGCAGCGTTGTGATCGGTGATACGCAGTATTTT.

CDR3 sequence (DNA): TGTGCCTGGGGACATTGGGGGGACTACGAGCAGTACTTC. This encodes CAWGHWGDYEQYF. The chain uses TRBV30 and TRBJ2-7; D possibly corresponds to TRBD2 (6 bases). In germline, CDR1 is GTSNPN, CDR2 SVGIG (reference sequence). The CDR3 spans 13 residues. The ends were cut back, 5 bases at V and 3 bases at J, with 14 bases in the middle. Full variable domain (outside the CDR3, taken from reference TRBV30 and TRBJ2-7): SQTIHQWPATLVQPVGSPLSLECTVEGTSNPNLYWYRQAAGRGLQLLFYSVGIGQISSEVPQNLSASRPQDRQFILSSKKLLLSDSGFYLCAWGHWGDYEQYFGPGTRLTVT.

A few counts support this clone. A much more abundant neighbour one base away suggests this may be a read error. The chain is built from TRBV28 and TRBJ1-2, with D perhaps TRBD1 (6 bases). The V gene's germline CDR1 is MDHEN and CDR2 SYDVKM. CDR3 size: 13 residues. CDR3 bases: TGTGCCAGCTCGGTCGGACAGATATATGGCTACGCCTTC. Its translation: CASSVGQIYGYAF.

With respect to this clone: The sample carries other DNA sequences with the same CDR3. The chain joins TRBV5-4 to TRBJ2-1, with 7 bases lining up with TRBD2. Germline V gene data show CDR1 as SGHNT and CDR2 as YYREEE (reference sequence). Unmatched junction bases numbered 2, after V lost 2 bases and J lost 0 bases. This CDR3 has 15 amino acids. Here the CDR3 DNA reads TGTGCCAGCAGCTTAGCGGGAAGCTCCTACAATGAGCAGTTCTTC. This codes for CASSLAGSSYNEQFF. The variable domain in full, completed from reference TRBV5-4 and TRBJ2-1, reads ETGVTQSPTHLIKTRGQQVTLRCSSQSGHNTVSWYQQALGQGPQFIFQYYREEENGRGNFPPRFSGLQFPNYSSELNVNALELDDSALYLCASSLAGSSYNEQFFGPGTRLTVL.

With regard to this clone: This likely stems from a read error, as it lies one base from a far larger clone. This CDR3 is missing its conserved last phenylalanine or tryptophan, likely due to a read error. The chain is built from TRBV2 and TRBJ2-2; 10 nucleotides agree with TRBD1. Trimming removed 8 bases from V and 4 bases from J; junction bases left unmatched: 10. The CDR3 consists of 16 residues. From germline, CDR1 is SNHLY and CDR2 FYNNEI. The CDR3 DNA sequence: TGTGCCAGCTCCGGGACAGGGGTCGGTCTCACCGGGGAGCTGTTTTAT. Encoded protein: CASSGTGVGLTGELFY.